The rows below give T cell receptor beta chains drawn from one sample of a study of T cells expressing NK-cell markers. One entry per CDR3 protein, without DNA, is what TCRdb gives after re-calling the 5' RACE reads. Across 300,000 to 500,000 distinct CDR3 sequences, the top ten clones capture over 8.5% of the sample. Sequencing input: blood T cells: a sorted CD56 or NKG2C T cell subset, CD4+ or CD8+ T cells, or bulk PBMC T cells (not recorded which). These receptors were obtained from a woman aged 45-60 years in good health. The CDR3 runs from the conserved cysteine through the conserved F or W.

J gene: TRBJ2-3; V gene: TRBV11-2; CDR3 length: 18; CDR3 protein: CASSPDLTSTRRADTQYF
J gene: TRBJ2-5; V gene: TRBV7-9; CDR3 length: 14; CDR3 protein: CASSLERAQETQYF
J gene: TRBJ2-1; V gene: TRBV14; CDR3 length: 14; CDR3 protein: CASSRDLGVNEQFF
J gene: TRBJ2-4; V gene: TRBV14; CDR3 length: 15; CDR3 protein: CASSLTGTLKNIQYF
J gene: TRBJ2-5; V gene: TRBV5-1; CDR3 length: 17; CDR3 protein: CASSLGSRGLGEETQYF
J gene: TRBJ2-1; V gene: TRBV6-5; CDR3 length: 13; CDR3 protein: CAVRFSSYNEQFF
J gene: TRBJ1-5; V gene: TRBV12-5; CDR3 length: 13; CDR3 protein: CASGLAEGQPQHF
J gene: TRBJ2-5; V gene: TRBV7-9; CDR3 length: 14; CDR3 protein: CASLERGYQETQYF
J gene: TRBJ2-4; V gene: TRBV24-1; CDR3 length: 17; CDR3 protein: CATSGTGTDKDKNIQYF
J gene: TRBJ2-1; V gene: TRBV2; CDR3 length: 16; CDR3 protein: CASSLSGTSGGNEQFF
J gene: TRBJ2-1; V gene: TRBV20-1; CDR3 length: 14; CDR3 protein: CSAPAGSAYNEQFF
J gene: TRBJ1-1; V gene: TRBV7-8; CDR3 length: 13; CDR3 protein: CASSRHPDTEAFF
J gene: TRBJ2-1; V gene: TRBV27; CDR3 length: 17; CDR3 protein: CASSSFEREGSYNEQFF
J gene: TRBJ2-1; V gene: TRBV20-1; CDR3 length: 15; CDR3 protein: CSADRASGPYNEQFF
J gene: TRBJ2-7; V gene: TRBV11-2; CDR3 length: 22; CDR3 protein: CASSSSPLDRPGLAGVAYEQYF
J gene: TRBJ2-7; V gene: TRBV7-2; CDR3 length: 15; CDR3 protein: CASSLALAGVAPQYF
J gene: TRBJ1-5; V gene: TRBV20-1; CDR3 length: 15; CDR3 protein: CSARLSTGEDQPQHF
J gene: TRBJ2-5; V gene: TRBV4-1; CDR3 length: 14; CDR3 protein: CASSPRIRQETQYF
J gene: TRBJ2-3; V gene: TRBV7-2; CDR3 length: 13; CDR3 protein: CASSSLARGTQYF
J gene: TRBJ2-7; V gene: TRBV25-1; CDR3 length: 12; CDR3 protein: CASSEYIGGQYF
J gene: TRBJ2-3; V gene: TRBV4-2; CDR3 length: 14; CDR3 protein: CASSQVSPEGPQYF
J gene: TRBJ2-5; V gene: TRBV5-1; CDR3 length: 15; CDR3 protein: CASSSGLADQGTQYF
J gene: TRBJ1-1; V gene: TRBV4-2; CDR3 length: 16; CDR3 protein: CASSQEWKGLNTEAFF
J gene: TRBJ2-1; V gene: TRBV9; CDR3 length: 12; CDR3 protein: CASGLSYNEQFF
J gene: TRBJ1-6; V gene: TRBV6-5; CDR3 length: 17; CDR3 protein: CASSYSGEEIYNSPLHF
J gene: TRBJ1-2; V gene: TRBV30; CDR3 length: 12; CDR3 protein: CAWSRRSYGYTF
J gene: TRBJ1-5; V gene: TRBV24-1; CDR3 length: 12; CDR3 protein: CATSTANQPQHF
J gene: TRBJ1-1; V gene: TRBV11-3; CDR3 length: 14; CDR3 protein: CASRGDRMNTEAFF
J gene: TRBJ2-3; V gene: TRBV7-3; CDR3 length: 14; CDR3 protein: CASSSSNLADTQYF
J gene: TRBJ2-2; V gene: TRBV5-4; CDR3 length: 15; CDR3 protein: CASSWGGGNTGELFF
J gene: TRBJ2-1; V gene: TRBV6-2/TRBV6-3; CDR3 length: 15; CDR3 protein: CASSQSGRAYNEQFF
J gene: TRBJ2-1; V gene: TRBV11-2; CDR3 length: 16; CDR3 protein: CASSLDLMGIHNEQFF
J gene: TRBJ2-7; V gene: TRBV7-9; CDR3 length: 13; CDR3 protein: CASSPGLIYEQYF
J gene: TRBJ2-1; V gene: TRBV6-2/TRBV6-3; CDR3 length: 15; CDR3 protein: CASRGRDTSYNEQFF
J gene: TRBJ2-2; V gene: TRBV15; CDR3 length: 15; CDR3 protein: CATSRDKGVTGELFF
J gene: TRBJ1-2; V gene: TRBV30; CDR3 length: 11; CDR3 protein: CAWRLRDGYTF
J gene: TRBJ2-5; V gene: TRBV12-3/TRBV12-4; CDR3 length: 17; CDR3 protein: CASSLAGLAGGQETQYF
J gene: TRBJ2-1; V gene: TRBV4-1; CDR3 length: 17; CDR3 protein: CASSQESGLPFYNEQFF
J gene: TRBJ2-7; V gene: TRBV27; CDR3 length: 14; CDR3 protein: CPSAGLAGAYEQYF
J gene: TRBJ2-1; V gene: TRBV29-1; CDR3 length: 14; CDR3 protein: CSAQRGSGRNEQFF
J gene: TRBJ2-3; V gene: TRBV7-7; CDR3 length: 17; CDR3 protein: CASSPISGQGREDTQYF
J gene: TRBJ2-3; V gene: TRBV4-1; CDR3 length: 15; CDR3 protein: CASSQDMRAPNTQYF
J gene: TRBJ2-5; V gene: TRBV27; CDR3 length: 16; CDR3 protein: CASSPVILAGIETQYF
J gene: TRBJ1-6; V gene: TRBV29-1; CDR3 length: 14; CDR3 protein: CSVAEGGRNSPLHF
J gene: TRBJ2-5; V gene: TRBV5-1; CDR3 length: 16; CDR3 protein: CASSLADRGRGETQYF
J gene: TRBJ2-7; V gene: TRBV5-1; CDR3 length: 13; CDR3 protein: CASWGYRSYEQYF